This is a list of T cell receptor beta chains from one sample in a study of shared clonotypes between healthy human individuals. Produced via immunoSEQ multiplex PCR; TCRdb's table is partial and in-frame only. The repertoire has millions of clones, approximately 94% of them found once; the top ten carry around 1.1%. Sequenced sample: naive CD8+ T cells sorted from blood. All receptors derive from a man aged 18-30 years in good health. CDR3s include the opening cysteine and the closing phenylalanine or tryptophan. D genes are given only for firm matches. The listing skips clone size in some rows; elsewhere it reads once, few, many or a size class.

-	-	TRBV5-6	TRBJ2-1	TGTGCCAGCAGCTTGGGACTAGCCTACAATGAGCAGTTCTTC	CASSLGLAYNEQFF
-	-	TRBV10-3	TRBJ1-2	TGTGCCATCAGTGATGTCTCAAGCCCTGGCTACACCTTC	CAISDVSSPGYTF
-	-	TRBV28	TRBJ1-1	TGTGCCAGCAGCCGCACGATGTGGAACACTGAAGCTTTCTTT	CASSRTMWNTEAFF
-	-	TRBV27	TRBJ2-7	TGTGCCAGCAGTTTCTCGGGGGGCCCCTACGAGCAGTACTTC	CASSFSGGPYEQYF
-	-	TRBV2	TRBJ1-2	TGTGCCAGCAGTACCTCGACCGCGGGCTACACCTTC	CASSTSTAGYTF
-	-	TRBV27	TRBJ1-1	TGTGCCAGCAGTTTATCTGACCCGAACACTGAAGCTTTCTTT	CASSLSDPNTEAFF
-	-	TRBV11-1	TRBJ2-1	TGTGCCAGCAGCTTAGCGGGGGGAATGGCTTACAATGAGCAGTTCTTC	CASSLAGGMAYNEQFF
-	-	TRBV4-1	TRBJ2-7	TGCGCCAGCAGCCATGTGGGGGTCTCCTACGAGCAGTACTTC	CASSHVGVSYEQYF
-	-	TRBV4-1	TRBJ1-1	TGCGCCAGCAGCCTATCGACGGGGAACACTGAAGCTTTCTTT	CASSLSTGNTEAFF
TRBD2	-	TRBV7-6	TRBJ2-1	TGTGCCAGCAGCTTAGCCGGGACTAGTGGTTACAATGAGCAGTTCTTC	CASSLAGTSGYNEQFF
TRBD1	-	TRBV30	TRBJ2-7	TGTGCCTGGAGAGGGGACAGGGGATGGGACGAGCAGTACTTC	CAWRGDRGWDEQYF
-	-	TRBV30	TRBJ2-7	TGTGCCTGGAGTGTAGCCTCCTACGAGCAGTACTTC	CAWSVASYEQYF
-	-	TRBV27	TRBJ1-5	TGTGCCAGCAGTTTAACCCCCAGCAATCAGCCCCAGCATTTT	CASSLTPSNQPQHF
-	-	TRBV7-9	TRBJ2-3	TGTGCCAGCAGCCCTACCGGGACACAGACAGATACGCAGTATTTT	CASSPTGTQTDTQYF
TRBD1	-	TRBV10-3	TRBJ2-6	TGTGCCATCAGGGAAGCAGGGGGCCAGGGGGCCAACGTCCTGACTTTC	CAIREAGGQGANVLTF
-	-	TRBV28	TRBJ1-6	TGTGCCAGCAGGGGTCCTTTCTCAGGGGATAATTCACCCCTCCACTTT	CASRGPFSGDNSPLHF
TRBD1	-	TRBV29-1	TRBJ2-7	TGCAGCGTTAAAGGACAGGGGATTCGCGACGAGCAGTACTTC	CSVKGQGIRDEQYF
-	-	TRBV29-1	TRBJ1-1	TGCAGCGTTGTGGGGGGACTGAACACTGAAGCTTTCTTT	CSVVGGLNTEAFF
-	once	TRBV10-1	TRBJ1-1	TGCGCCAGCAGTGAATTAGGAACTGAAGCTTTCTTT	CASSELGTEAFF
TRBD1	-	TRBV6-5	TRBJ1-5	TGTGCCAGCAGTCGCCGGGACAGGTTAGAAGCCCAGCATTTT	CASSRRDRLEAQHF
TRBD1	-	TRBV4-3	TRBJ2-1	TGCGCCAGCAGCCAAGTGGTAGGGGACAGGGGCTACAATGAGCAGTTCTTC	CASSQVVGDRGYNEQFF
-	-	TRBV2	TRBJ1-6	TGTGCCAGCAGTGAACGGGACTCTCCAGATTCACCCCTCCACTTT	CASSERDSPDSPLHF
-	-	TRBV6-5	TRBJ2-7	TGTGCCAGCAGTCCCATGGGAGGTCTCTCCTACGAGCAGTACTTC	CASSPMGGLSYEQYF
-	-	TRBV27	TRBJ2-7	TGTGCCAGCAGTTCCGTCTCCTACGAGCAGTACTTC	CASSSVSYEQYF
-	-	TRBV4-1	TRBJ1-1	TGCGCCAGCAGCCATCCGACAGTCTCCACTGAAGCTTTCTTT	CASSHPTVSTEAFF
TRBD1	-	TRBV30	TRBJ1-5	TGTGCCTGGAGTGAGGGACAGGGGGCAAGACAGCCCCAGCATTTT	CAWSEGQGARQPQHF
TRBD2	-	TRBV6-1	TRBJ2-5	TGTGCCAGCAGTGAACCGGGACTAGGGGAGACCCAGTACTTC	CASSEPGLGETQYF